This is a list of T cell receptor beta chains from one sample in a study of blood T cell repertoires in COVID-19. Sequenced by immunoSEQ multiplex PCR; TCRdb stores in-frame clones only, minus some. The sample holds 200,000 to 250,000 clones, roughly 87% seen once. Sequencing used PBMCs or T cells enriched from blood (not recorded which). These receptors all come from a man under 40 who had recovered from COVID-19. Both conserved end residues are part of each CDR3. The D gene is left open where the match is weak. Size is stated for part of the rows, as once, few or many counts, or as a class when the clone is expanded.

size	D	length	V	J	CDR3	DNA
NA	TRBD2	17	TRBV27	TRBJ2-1	CASSLSWLAGGGDEQFF	TGTGCCAGCAGTTTATCCTGGCTAGCGGGAGGTGGCGATGAGCAGTTCTTC
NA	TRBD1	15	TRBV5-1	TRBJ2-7	CASSFQRTGTYEQYF	TGCGCCAGCAGTTTCCAGCGGACAGGGACCTACGAGCAGTACTTC
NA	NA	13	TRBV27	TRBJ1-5	CATKRSSNQPQHF	TGTGCCACAAAAAGGAGTAGCAATCAGCCCCAGCATTTT
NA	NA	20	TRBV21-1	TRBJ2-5	CASRRQGARSIICVSETQYF	TGTGCCAGCCGTAGACAGGGGGCCCGATCGATAATCTGTGTTTCTGAGACCCAGTACTTC
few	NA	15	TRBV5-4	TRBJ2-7	CASSRRDTSSYEQYF	TGTGCCAGCAGCCGCCGGGACACCTCTTCCTACGAGCAGTACTTC
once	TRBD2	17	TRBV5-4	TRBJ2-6	CASSATAAGAGANVLTF	TGTGCCAGCAGCGCAACAGCAGCGGGGGCTGGGGCCAACGTCCTGACTTTC
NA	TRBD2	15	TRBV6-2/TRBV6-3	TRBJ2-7	CASSYSSGALYEQYF	TGTGCCAGCAGTTACTCTAGCGGGGCCCTCTACGAGCAGTACTTC
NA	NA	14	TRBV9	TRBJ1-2	CASSVGGGNYGYTF	TGTGCCAGCAGCGTAGGGGGAGGTAACTATGGCTACACCTTC
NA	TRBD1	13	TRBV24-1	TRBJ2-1	CATSRDSSSRQFF	TGTGCCACCAGTAGGGACAGTTCCTCCCGGCAGTTCTTC
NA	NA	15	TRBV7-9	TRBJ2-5	CASSVGGTAQETQYF	TGTGCCAGCAGCGTAGGGGGGACAGCGCAAGAGACCCAGTACTTC
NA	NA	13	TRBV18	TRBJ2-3	CASSPPSADTQYF	TGTGCCAGCTCACCACCTAGCGCCGATACGCAGTATTTT
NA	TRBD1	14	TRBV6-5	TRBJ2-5	CASSSRGRGETQYF	TGTGCCAGCAGTTCCAGGGGGCGCGGGGAGACCCAGTACTTC
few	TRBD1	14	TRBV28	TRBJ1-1	CASETQGKNTEAFF	TGTGCCAGCGAGACACAGGGGAAGAACACTGAAGCTTTCTTT
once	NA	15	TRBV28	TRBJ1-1	CASSGSGVKNTEAFF	TGTGCCAGCAGTGGGTCAGGGGTCAAGAACACTGAAGCTTTCTTT
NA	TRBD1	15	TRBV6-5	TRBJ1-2	CASSYPGGQGHGYTF	TGTGCCAGCAGTTACCCTGGAGGACAGGGCCATGGCTACACCTTC
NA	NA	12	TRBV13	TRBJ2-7	CASSLNEAEQYF	TGTGCCAGCAGCTTAAACGAGGCCGAGCAGTACTTC
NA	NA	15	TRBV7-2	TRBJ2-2	CASSLYSLNTGELFF	TGTGCCAGCAGCTTGTACTCCTTAAACACCGGGGAGCTGTTTTTT
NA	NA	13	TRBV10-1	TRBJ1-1	CASSEGGVGKAFF	TGCGCCAGCAGTGAGGGGGGGGTAGGAAAAGCTTTCTTT
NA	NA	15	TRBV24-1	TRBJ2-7	CATSDPGRDSYEQYF	TGTGCCACCAGTGACCCCGGGCGGGACTCCTACGAGCAGTACTTC
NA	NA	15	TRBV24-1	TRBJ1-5	CATSGATDRIQPQHF	TGTGCCACCAGTGGCGCAACCGACAGGATTCAGCCCCAGCATTTT
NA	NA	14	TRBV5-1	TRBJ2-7	CASSSGTSSYEQYF	TGCGCCAGCAGCTCCGGGACAAGCTCCTACGAGCAGTACTTC
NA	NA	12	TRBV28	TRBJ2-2	CASPGSTGELFF	TGTGCCAGCCCCGGGTCCACCGGGGAGCTGTTTTTT
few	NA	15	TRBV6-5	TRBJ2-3	CASSYATSSTDTQYF	TGTGCCAGCAGTTACGCGACTAGTAGCACAGATACGCAGTATTTT
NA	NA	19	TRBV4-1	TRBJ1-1	CASSLPLGGARYRNTEAFF	TGCGCCAGCAGCCTTCCCTTAGGGGGGGCGCGGTATCGAAACACTGAAGCTTTCTTT